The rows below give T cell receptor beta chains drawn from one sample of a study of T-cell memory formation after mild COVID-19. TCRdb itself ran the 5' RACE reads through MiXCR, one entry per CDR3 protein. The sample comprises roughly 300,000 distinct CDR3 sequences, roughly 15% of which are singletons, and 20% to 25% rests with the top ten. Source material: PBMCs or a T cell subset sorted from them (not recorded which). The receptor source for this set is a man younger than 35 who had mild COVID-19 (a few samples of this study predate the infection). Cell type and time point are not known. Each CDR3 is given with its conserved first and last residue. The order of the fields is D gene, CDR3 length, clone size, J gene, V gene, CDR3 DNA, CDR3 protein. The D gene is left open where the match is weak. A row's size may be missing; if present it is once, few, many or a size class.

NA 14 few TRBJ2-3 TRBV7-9 TGTGCCAGCAGCTTAATGACTGGGGAAGACACGCAGTATTTT CASSLMTGEDTQYF
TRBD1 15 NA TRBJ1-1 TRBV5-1 TGCGCCAGCAGCTTGGCCGGGACAGATAACACTGAAGCTTTCTTT CASSLAGTDNTEAFF
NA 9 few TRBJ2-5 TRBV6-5 TGTGCCAGTTGTAAGACCCAGTACTTC CASCKTQYF
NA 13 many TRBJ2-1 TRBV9 TGTGCCAGCAGCCCAAGGGACCGCAATGAGCAGTTCTTC CASSPRDRNEQFF
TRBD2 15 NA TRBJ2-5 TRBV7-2 TGTGCCAGCAGCCTACGGGGGGGCCCCTTTGGGGCCCAGTACTTC CASSLRGGPFGAQYF
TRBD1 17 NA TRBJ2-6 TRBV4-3 TGCGCCAGCAGCCCCGGGACAGGCCGCTCTGGGGCCAACGTCCTGACTTTC CASSPGTGRSGANVLTF
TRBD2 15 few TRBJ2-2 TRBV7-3 TGTGCCAGCAGGGACACGGCGGGGGGCCCGGGGGAGCTGTTTTTT CASRDTAGGPGELFF
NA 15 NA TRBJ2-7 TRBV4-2 TGTGCCAGCAGCCAAGGGGTGGGTTTCTCCTACGAGCAGTACTTC CASSQGVGFSYEQYF
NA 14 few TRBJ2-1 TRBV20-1 TGCAGTGCTAGAGAAACGCCTTTGGACAATGAGCAGTTCTTC CSARETPLDNEQFF
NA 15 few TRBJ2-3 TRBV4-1 TGCGCCAGCAGCGAGGGGACAACTAGCACAGATACGCAGTATTTT CASSEGTTSTDTQYF
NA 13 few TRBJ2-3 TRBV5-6 TGTGCCAGCAGCTGGGACGTGGCAGATACGCAGTATTTT CASSWDVADTQYF
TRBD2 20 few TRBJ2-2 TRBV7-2 TGTGCCAGCAGCTCTCCCTCCCCCTTAGCGGGGGGGCGCGGCACCGGGGAGCTGTTTTTT CASSSPSPLAGGRGTGELFF
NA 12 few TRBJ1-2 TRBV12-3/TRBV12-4 TGTGCCATCCAGGGAGCTAACTATGGCTACACCTTC CAIQGANYGYTF
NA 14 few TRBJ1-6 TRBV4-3 TGCGCCAGCAGCCAAAAGGGATATAATTCACCCCTCCACTTT CASSQKGYNSPLHF
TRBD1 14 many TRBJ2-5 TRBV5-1 TGTGCCAGCAGTTTAGTACAGGGGCAAGAGACCCAGTACTTC CASSLVQGQETQYF
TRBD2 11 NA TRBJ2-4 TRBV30 TGTGCCTGGACCGGGGGGGACATTCAGTACTTC CAWTGGDIQYF
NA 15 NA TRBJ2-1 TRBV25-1 TGTGCCAGCAGCGAAAGAGGGATCATACGCGATGAGCAGTTCTTC CASSERGIIRDEQFF
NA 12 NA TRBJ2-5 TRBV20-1 TGCAGTTCCGCCGGGGGCCAAGAGACCCAGTACTTC CSSAGGQETQYF
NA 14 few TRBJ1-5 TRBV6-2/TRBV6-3 TGTGCCAGCAGTTACTCGAATAGCAATCAGCCCCAGCATTTT CASSYSNSNQPQHF
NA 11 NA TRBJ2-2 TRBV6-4 TGTGCCAGCCGTCGGCCCGGGGAGCTGTTTTTT CASRRPGELFF
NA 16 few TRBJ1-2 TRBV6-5 TGTGCCAGCAGTTACTCAGGGGATTTGGCCAACTATGGCTACACCTTC CASSYSGDLANYGYTF
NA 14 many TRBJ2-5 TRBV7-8 TGTGCCAGCAGCCCCCGGACCGGGGGAGAGACCCAGTACTTC CASSPRTGGETQYF
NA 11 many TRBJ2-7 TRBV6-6 TGTGCCAGCAGTGACCGCTACGAGCAGTACTTC CASSDRYEQYF
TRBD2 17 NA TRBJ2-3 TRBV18 TGTGCCAGCTCACCCAATCGACTGGGACTAAGCACAGATACGCAGTATTTT CASSPNRLGLSTDTQYF
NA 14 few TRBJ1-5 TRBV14 TGTGCCAGCAGCCAAGGGCCTGGGGATCAGCCCCAGCATTTT CASSQGPGDQPQHF
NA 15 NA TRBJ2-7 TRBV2 TGTGCCAGCAGTGAAGCGCTGAGGCTGGACTACGAGCAGTACTTC CASSEALRLDYEQYF
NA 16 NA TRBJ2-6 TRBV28 TGTGCCAGCAGTTTAGCTGAGATTTCTGGGGCCAACGTCCTGACTTTC CASSLAEISGANVLTF
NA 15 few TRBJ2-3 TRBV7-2 TGTGCCAGCAGCTTGACGGGACACTTCACAGATACGCAGTATTTT CASSLTGHFTDTQYF